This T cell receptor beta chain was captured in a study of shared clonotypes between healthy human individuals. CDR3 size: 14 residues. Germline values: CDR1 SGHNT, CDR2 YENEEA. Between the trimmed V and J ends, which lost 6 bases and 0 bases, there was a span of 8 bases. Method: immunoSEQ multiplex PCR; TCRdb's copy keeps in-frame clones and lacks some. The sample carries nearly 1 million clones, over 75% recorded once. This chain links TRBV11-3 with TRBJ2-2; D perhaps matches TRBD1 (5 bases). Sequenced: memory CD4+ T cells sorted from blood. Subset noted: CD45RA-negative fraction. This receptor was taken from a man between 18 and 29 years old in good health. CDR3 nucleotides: TGTGCCAGCAGAGGGGTCACGAACACCGGGGAGCTGTTTTTT. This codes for CASRGVTNTGELFF. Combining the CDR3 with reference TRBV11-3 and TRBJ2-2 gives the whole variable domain EAGVVQSPRYKIIEKKQPVAFWCNPISGHNTLYWYLQNLGQGPELLIRYENEEAVDDSQLPKDRFSAERLKGVDSTLKIQPAELGDSAVYLCASRGVTNTGELFFGEGSRLTVL.